This T cell receptor (beta chain) appears in the sequencing data of a study of identical twins. Study findings and constraints: Findings came from cross-sectional statistics, without long-term follow-up of donors.

The CDR3 contains 18 residues. The V gene lost 1 base and the J gene lost 8 bases, with 27 bases spanning the gap. Germline loops: CDR1 DFQATT, CDR2 SNEGSKA (reference sequence). On this clonotype itself: Its antigen is still unknown.

A single record per CDR3 protein comes from TCRdb applying MiXCR to the 5' RACE reads. The table lists around 670,000 distinct CDR3 sequences, approximately 6% of them singletons. The sequenced sample consisted of naive T cells sorted from blood. The receptor comes from a man between 18 and 35 years old in good health. V usage is TRBV20-1 and J usage is TRBJ2-1; D possibly matches TRBD1 or TRBD2 (5 bases each). The DNA of the CDR3 is TGCAGTGCTAGAGTGGGAACGTCGGGGCGGATTTCTAGGTATGAGCAGTTCTTC. As protein: CSARVGTSGRISRYEQFF.